These T cell receptor beta chains were read from a single sample in a study of blood T cell repertoires in COVID-19. Profiling relied on immunoSEQ multiplex PCR, and the TCRdb table lists in-frame clones only, not all of them. Of under 250,000 clones listed, 80% are singletons. Sample: peripheral blood. The receptors were gathered from a human donor in a cohort sampled during active COVID-19. Both conserved end residues are trimmed from each CDR3. D genes are given only for firm matches.

V gene,J gene,D gene,CDR3 protein
TRBV6-5,TRBJ2-5,-,ASSQSGWETQY
TRBV7-2,TRBJ1-5,-,ASSLVERQPQH
TRBV28,TRBJ2-3,TRBD1,ASSFQRTGKYDTQY
TRBV14,TRBJ2-1,-,ASSQDRQAARYNEQF
TRBV19,TRBJ2-6,-,ASSPAEAGGANVLT
TRBV4-3,TRBJ2-3,TRBD2,ASSQGLAGTDTQY
TRBV28,TRBJ2-7,TRBD2,ASSFSSGRGQY
TRBV24-1,TRBJ1-1,TRBD1,ATSVNTGTGNTEAF
TRBV4-1,TRBJ2-3,-,ASSQEQVDTQY
TRBV28,TRBJ1-6,TRBD1,ASSPDRGYSPLH
TRBV5-4,TRBJ1-1,TRBD1,ASRPDRANTEAF
TRBV30,TRBJ2-7,-,AWSVSSSYEQY
TRBV6-6,TRBJ1-6,TRBD1,AGKQGLGSPLH
TRBV7-6,TRBJ1-3,-,ASSSRQFSSGNTIY
TRBV4-2,TRBJ1-5,-,ASSQEMQGRANRPQH
TRBV6-2/TRBV6-3,TRBJ1-5,-,ASSSQGGQPQH
TRBV5-1,TRBJ2-2,TRBD1,ASSWTGITGELF
TRBV19,TRBJ1-4,-,ASSTMIGSNEKLF
TRBV19,TRBJ2-1,-,ASSIVGLSDEQF
TRBV9,TRBJ1-3,-,ASSKAPGEGNTIY
TRBV28,TRBJ1-2,TRBD1,ASGTGFSYGYT
TRBV7-8,TRBJ1-1,-,ASSSLGGLNTEAF
TRBV7-8,TRBJ2-1,TRBD2,ASSLAPAGGTFDEQF
TRBV30,TRBJ1-5,-,AWSSVRGQPQH
TRBV9,TRBJ2-5,-,ASSPPVAGRQETQY
TRBV6-6,TRBJ1-2,-,ASILGAGYNYGYT
TRBV13,TRBJ2-1,-,ASSYRASPNEQF
TRBV28,TRBJ1-2,-,ASSPPREVYGYT
TRBV28,TRBJ1-6,TRBD1,ASSFSRTGWNSPLH
TRBV7-2,TRBJ2-1,-,ASSLTGAYNEQF
TRBV9,TRBJ2-7,-,ASSVGSTYEQY
TRBV18,TRBJ1-6,-,ASSRAEHSPLH
TRBV10-3,TRBJ2-3,-,AISENYPDTQY
TRBV7-2,TRBJ2-1,TRBD2,ASSFGLAGVGSEQF
TRBV18,TRBJ2-3,TRBD1,ASSPNPGTDTDTQY
TRBV4-3,TRBJ1-3,-,ASSQDYSSGNTIY
TRBV7-3,TRBJ1-1,TRBD1,ASSLDRVYTEAF
TRBV5-1,TRBJ1-2,TRBD1,ASSGGTGRAYGYT
TRBV12-3/TRBV12-4,TRBJ1-2,TRBD1,ASSRTGNYGYT
TRBV2,TRBJ1-3,-,ASTPWESAGNTIY
TRBV20-1,TRBJ2-7,-,SATSLHEQY
TRBV5-1,TRBJ2-2,TRBD2,ASKPGLQNTGELF
TRBV3-1/TRBV3-2,TRBJ2-1,-,ASSLLGQGGDEQF
TRBV6-5,TRBJ1-4,TRBD1,ASSYEGQHNEKLF
TRBV28,TRBJ1-6,TRBD1,ASTSQGDSPLH
TRBV30,TRBJ1-5,TRBD1,AWSGDRNQPQH
TRBV7-2,TRBJ2-5,-,ASSLFGQRWETQY
TRBV24-1,TRBJ1-1,-,ATSTSDRSVSEAF
TRBV5-1,TRBJ1-2,-,ASSPGGAYGYT
TRBV21-1,TRBJ2-1,-,ATGTSSNEQF
TRBV3-1/TRBV3-2,TRBJ2-1,-,ASSQVLGGINEQF
TRBV6-5,TRBJ2-2,-,ASSYSRNTGELF
TRBV11-2,TRBJ2-3,TRBD1,ASRTQGSTDTQY
TRBV24-1,TRBJ1-3,-,ATSDTTETSGNTIY
TRBV29-1,TRBJ1-2,-,SVEDTVSYGYT
TRBV25-1,TRBJ2-5,-,ASSESPQDQETQY
TRBV7-2,TRBJ1-1,TRBD1,ASSLTDRDTEAF
TRBV29-1,TRBJ1-2,-,SSGEAYGYT
TRBV18,TRBJ2-7,TRBD1,ASSTTSGQASYEQY